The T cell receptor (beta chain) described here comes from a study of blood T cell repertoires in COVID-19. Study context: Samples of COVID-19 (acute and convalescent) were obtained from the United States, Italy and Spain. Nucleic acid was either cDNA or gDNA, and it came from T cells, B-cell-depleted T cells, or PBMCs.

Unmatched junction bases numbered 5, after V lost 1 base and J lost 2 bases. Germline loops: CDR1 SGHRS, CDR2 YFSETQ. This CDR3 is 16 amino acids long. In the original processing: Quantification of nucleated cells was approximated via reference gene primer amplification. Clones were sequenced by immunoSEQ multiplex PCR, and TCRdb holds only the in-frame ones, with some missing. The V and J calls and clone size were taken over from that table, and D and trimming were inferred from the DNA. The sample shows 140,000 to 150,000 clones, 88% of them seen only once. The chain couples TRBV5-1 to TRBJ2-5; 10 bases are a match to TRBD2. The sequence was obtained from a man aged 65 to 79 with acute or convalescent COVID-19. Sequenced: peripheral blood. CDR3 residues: CASSLSTSGTQETQYF. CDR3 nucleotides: TGCGCCAGCAGCTTGAGTACTAGCGGGACTCAAGAGACCCAGTACTTC.